This T cell receptor (beta chain) was captured in a study of patients and donors after allogeneic stem cell transplantation. The CDR3 is 17 amino acids. V lost 6 bases, J lost 3 bases, and 10 bases stayed unmatched. Germline CDR1 reads SGHRS; CDR2 reads YFSETQ. MiXCR was run by TCRdb on the RT-PCR reads, yielding one entry per CDR3 protein. Of fewer than 1,500 distinct CDR3 sequences listed, about 5% were seen once; the top ten hold 25% to 35%. This clonotype counts as medium-sized. This rearrangement joins TRBV5-1 to TRBJ2-6, with 9 bases that match TRBD1. The sequencing sample was made of blood, either unsorted or a sorted T cell fraction (not recorded which). This TCR was recovered from a human donor who was either an allogeneic HSCT recipient or a stem cell or donor lymphocyte infusion donor (not recorded which). It is not recorded whose cells these are; they may come from a transplant donor. CDR3 in DNA: TGCGCCAGCACCTTAACAGGGGGCGCCGGTGGGGCCAACGTCCTGACTTTC. Its translation is CASTLTGGAGGANVLTF.